The 16 T cell receptor beta chains below all came from one sample that was sequenced in a study of cytomegalovirus exposure and HLA in healthy donors. The PCR used 60 Vbeta and 13 Jbeta primers. Libraries were prepared by immunoSEQ multiplex PCR; TCRdb keeps only in-frame clonotypes and omits some of them. This sample has 110,000 or so clones; around three quarters occur once, and the top ten carry around 5%. Material: PBMCs. Every receptor here comes from a man aged 50 or older in good health and CMV-seropositive.

This chain uses TRBV6-5 with TRBJ2-7, with a weak D call TRBD1 (6 bases). Germline CDR1 is MNHEY and CDR2 is SVGAGI. The CDR3 extends over 13 amino acids. V shed 5 bases and J shed 4 bases, with 12 bases lying between them. Here the CDR3 reads CASSRDKRYEQYF. The CDR3 bases are TGTGCCAGCAGTAGGGACAAACGGTACGAGCAGTACTTC.

The chain joins TRBV19 to TRBJ1-5, with D perhaps matching TRBD1 (5 bases). The CDR3 consists of 15 residues. Germline V CDR1 and CDR2: LNHDA, SQIVND (reference sequence). Deletions cut 0 bases from V and 7 bases from J, with 13 bases between. CDR3 region: CASSIEAGRRQPQHF. In nucleotides, the CDR3 is TGTGCCAGTAGTATAGAGGCAGGGCGCCGCCAGCCCCAGCATTTT. Filled out from reference TRBV19 and TRBJ1-5, the complete variable domain reads DGGITQSPKYLFRKEGQNVTLSCEQNLNHDAMYWYRQDPGQGLRLIYYSQIVNDFQKGDIAEGYSVSREKKESFPLTVTSAQKNPTAFYLCASSIEAGRRQPQHFGDGTRLSIL.

This clone was detected a few times. Here the CDR3 DNA reads TGTGCCAGCTACGGGTCTTACTTTGGCTATGGCTACACCTTC. Translation: CASYGSYFGYGYTF. The chain is built from TRBV28 and TRBJ1-2, with D unclear. Germline lookup yields CDR1 MDHEN and CDR2 SYDVKM. The V and J ends lost 8 bases and 4 bases respectively, with 17 bases between them. The CDR3 spans 14 residues.

This clone is a singleton in its sample. The V gene is TRBV7-9, the J gene TRBJ2-2; perhaps TRBD1 as D (7 bases). V lost 9 bases and J 5 bases, leaving 16 bases between the germline ends. The CDR3 extends over 14 amino acids. CDR1 and CDR2 (germline): SEHNR, FQNEAQ (reference sequence). CDR3 in amino acids: CARETGRRTGELFF. DNA for the CDR3: TGTGCCAGAGAGACAGGGAGGAGGACCGGGGAGCTGTTTTTT. Looking up the rest from reference TRBV7-9 and TRBJ2-2 gives the full variable domain: DTGVSQNPRHKITKRGQNVTFRCDPISEHNRLYWYRQTLGQGPEFLTYFQNEAQLEKSRLLSDRFSAERPKGSFSTLEIQRTEQGDSAMYLCARETGRRTGELFFGEGSRLTVL.

The chain joins TRBV5-1 to TRBJ1-1; D is unresolved. Trimming stripped 0 bases from V and 1 base from J, with 10 bases between. CDR1 and CDR2 from the germline V gene are SGHRS and YFSETQ. This CDR3 spans 15 amino acids. CDR3: CASSLGSRANTEAFF. CDR3 nucleotide sequence: TGCGCCAGCAGCTTGGGGTCGAGAGCGAACACTGAAGCTTTCTTT.

The rearrangement joins TRBV7-9 to TRBJ2-1, with D unresolved. CDR1 is SEHNR and CDR2 is FQNEAQ in the germline V gene (reference sequence). The V and J ends lost 1 base and 1 base respectively, with 5 bases between them. The CDR3 consists of 14 residues. The CDR3 DNA is TGTGCCAGCAGCTTAGACTATTCCTACAATGAGCAGTTCTTC. Residues: CASSLDYSYNEQFF.

The rearrangement joins TRBV28 to TRBJ1-2; 8 bases fit TRBD1. The CDR3 runs to 15 residues. The V gene end was trimmed by 6 bases and the J gene end by 4 bases; junction bases not matched to a gene: 10. Germline CDR1 reads MDHEN; CDR2 reads SYDVKM. The CDR3 DNA is TGTGCCAGCAGATCCCCAGGGGGCTCTAGCTATGGCTACACCTTC. Its translation is CASRSPGGSSYGYTF.

The J gene is TRBJ1-3, the V gene TRBV2, with TRBD1 as a possible D gene (5 bases). V lost 8 bases and J lost 8, with 13 bases in between. This CDR3 comprises 12 residues. The germline V gene has CDR1 SNHLY and CDR2 FYNNEI. Written as DNA, the CDR3 is TGTGCCAGCGGGGACCGGGGGGACACCATATATTTT. The encoded protein is CASGDRGDTIYF.

The V call is TRBV30, the J call TRBJ1-2; D is unclear. Germline V gene lookup returns CDR1 GTSNPN and CDR2 SVGIG (reference sequence). This CDR3 is built from 13 residues. V gave up 0 bases and J gave up 8 bases, with 13 bases separating them. CDR3 protein: CAWSVLPVRGYTF. CDR3 coding DNA: TGTGCCTGGAGTGTACTTCCGGTGCGGGGCTACACCTTC.

The rearrangement joins TRBV4-1 to TRBJ1-6, with D possibly matching TRBD1 (6 bases). The CDR3 loop spans 18 amino acids. Germline V gene data show CDR1 as MGHRA and CDR2 as YSYEKL. V was cut by 4 bases and J by 6 bases, with 22 bases left in between. CDR3 residues: CASSRQTLETQGNSPLHF. The CDR3 bases are TGCGCCAGCAGCCGCCAAACCTTAGAAACACAGGGTAATTCACCCCTCCACTTT.

This clone was observed once. The chain uses TRBV5-4 and TRBJ1-1; D is unresolved. V was pared by 1 base and J by 6 bases, with 13 bases between. This CDR3 is built from 14 residues. Germline values: CDR1 SGHNT, CDR2 YYREEE (reference sequence). The CDR3 coding sequence is TGTGCCAGCAGCTTGACGTCTAGCTCGTCTGAAGCTTTCTTT. It specifies CASSLTSSSSEAFF.

In its sample, this clone was seen once. V usage is TRBV15 and J usage is TRBJ2-5; D not resolved. CDR1 is LNHNV and CDR2 is YYDKDF in the germline V gene (reference sequence). The CDR3 extends over 13 amino acids. The V and J ends lost 0 bases and 3 bases respectively, with 5 bases between them. Here the CDR3 reads CATSRDQEETQYF. CDR3 coding DNA: TGTGCCACCAGCAGAGATCAGGAAGAGACCCAGTACTTC.

The V and J genes are TRBV5-4 and TRBJ2-1; 8 bases map to TRBD1. This CDR3 has 15 residues. V shed 4 bases, J shed 6 bases, and the junction held 9 bases outside the gene matches. Germline V lookup: CDR1 SGHNT, CDR2 YYREEE (reference sequence). DNA of the CDR3: TGTGCCAGCAGCCCTACAGGGGGACGGGGCAATGAGCAGTTCTTC. This gives the protein CASSPTGGRGNEQFF.

The chain is built from TRBV5-6 and TRBJ2-3; 9 bases are shared with TRBD1. V lost 3 bases, J lost 10 bases, and 9 bases stayed unmatched. The CDR3 is 14 residues long. CDR1 and CDR2 (germline): SGHDT, YYEEEE. In DNA, the CDR3 is TGTGCCAGCAGCTCTGGCACAGGGGGCATCGCGCAGTATTTT. Translated, it gives CASSSGTGGIAQYF. Full variable domain (outside the CDR3, taken from reference TRBV5-6 and TRBJ2-3): DAGVTQSPTHLIKTRGQQVTLRCSPKSGHDTVSWYQQALGQGPQFIFQYYEEEERQRGNFPDRFSGHQFPNYSSELNVNALLLGDSALYLCASSSGTGGIAQYFGPGTRLTVL.

The CDR3 nucleotides are TGTGCCATCAGTGAGTCTGGGCCAAGGGGTCAGCCCCAGCATTTT. As protein: CAISESGPRGQPQHF. This chain joins TRBV10-3 and TRBJ1-5; D may be TRBD1 (5 bases). Trimming took off 0 bases at V and 6 bases at J, with 12 bases between the two ends. This CDR3 is built from 15 residues. Germline V gene lookup returns CDR1 ENHRY and CDR2 SYGVKD.

This sequence joins TRBV18 and TRBJ2-6; D is perhaps TRBD1 (6 bases). Looked up from germline, CDR1 is KGHSH and CDR2 is LQKENI. Trimming stripped 4 bases from V and 4 bases from J, with 14 bases between. The CDR3 has 16 amino acids. DNA of the CDR3: TGTGCCAGCTCACAGGAGTGGGGGCGAGGGGCCAACGTCCTGACTTTC. Its protein is CASSQEWGRGANVLTF.